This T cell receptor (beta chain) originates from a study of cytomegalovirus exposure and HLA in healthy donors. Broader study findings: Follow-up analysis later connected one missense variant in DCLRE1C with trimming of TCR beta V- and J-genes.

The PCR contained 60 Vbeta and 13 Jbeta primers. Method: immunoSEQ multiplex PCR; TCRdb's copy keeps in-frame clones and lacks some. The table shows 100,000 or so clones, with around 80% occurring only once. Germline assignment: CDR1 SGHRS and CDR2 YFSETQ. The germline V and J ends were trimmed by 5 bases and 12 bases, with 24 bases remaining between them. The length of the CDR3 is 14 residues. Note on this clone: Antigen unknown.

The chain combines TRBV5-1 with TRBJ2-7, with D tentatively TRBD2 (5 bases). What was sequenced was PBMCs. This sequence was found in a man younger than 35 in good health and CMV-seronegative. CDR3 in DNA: TGCGCCAGCAGGCCCTCGGCGATCGTCGGGGTGGGGTACTTC. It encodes CASRPSAIVGVGYF.